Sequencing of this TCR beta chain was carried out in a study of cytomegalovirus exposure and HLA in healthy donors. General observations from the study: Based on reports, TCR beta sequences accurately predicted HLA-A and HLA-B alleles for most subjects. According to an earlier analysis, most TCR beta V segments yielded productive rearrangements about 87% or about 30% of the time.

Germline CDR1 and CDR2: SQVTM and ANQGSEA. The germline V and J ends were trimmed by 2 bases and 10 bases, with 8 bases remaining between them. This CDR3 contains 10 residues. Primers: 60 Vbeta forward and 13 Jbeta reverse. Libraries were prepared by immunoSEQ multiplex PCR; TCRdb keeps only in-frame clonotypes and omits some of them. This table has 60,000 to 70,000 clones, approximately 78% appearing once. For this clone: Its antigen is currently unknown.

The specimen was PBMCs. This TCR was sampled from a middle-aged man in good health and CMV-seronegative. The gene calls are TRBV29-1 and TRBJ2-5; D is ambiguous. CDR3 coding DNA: TGCAGCGTTGAACTCGGTGACCAGTACTTC. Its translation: CSVELGDQYF.